The T cell receptor beta chain described here comes from a study of beta chain features in type 1 diabetes. Expressed TCRB transcripts were sequenced because the isolated RNA had all been reverse transcribed beforehand. Data came from immunoSEQ multiplex PCR; TCRdb stores just in-frame clones and leaves some out. The sample lists 20,000 to 30,000 clones, roughly 66% seen once, with around 4% in the top ten. Findings and limits, study-wide: TCRB CDR3 length was moderately but significantly reduced in all four CD4+ subsets of Type 1 diabetes patients.

This clone was detected only a few times. Antigen unknown. Averaging about 0.12 L, one heparinised blood draw came from each individual donor. The CDR3 contains 15 residues. With V trimmed by 4 bases and J by 9 bases, 12 bases remained unmatched. Germline CDR1 and CDR2: MNHEY and SMNVEV (reference sequence). This sequence originates from a man aged 18 to 35 with type 1 diabetes. The sequencing sample was made of Tregs from blood. The chain has TRBV27 and TRBJ1-5; 7 positions match TRBD1. In DNA form, the CDR3 reads TGTGCCAGCAGTTCCTACACGGGACAGCCGGGGCCCCAGCATTTT. This sequence encodes CASSSYTGQPGPQHF.